Listed below are T cell receptor beta chains from one sample, sequenced in a study of blood T cell repertoires in COVID-19. Using immunoSEQ multiplex PCR, the repertoire was profiled, and TCRdb retains in-frame clones only, with some absent. The table includes 350,000 to 450,000 clones, 85% to 90% detected once. Sequencing used PBMCs or T cells enriched from blood (not recorded which). Receptor source: a young man who had recovered from COVID-19. Both conserved end residues are part of each CDR3. The D gene is left open where the match is weak. The listing skips clone size in some rows; elsewhere it reads once, few, many or a size class.

-	-	TRBV4-2	TRBJ2-5	TGTGCCAGCAGCCAGTGGAGGGGAAACCAAGAGACCCAGTACTTC	CASSQWRGNQETQYF
-	-	TRBV28	TRBJ2-3	TGTGCCAGCAGATACACAAACACAGATACGCAGTATTTT	CASRYTNTDTQYF
TRBD1	-	TRBV28	TRBJ2-7	TGTGCCAGCAGTTTAGGGACAGGGCTCTACGAGCAGTACTTC	CASSLGTGLYEQYF
TRBD1	-	TRBV9	TRBJ1-4	TGTGCCAGCAGCCCCACCGGGACAGTTAATGAAAAACTGTTTTTT	CASSPTGTVNEKLFF
TRBD1	-	TRBV28	TRBJ1-1	TGTGCCAGTCGGGACAGGGGGCTCACTGAAGCTTTCTTT	CASRDRGLTEAFF
-	-	TRBV10-1	TRBJ1-5	TGCGCCAGCAGTGAGTCAGGGGTTCAGCCCCAGCATTTT	CASSESGVQPQHF
-	-	TRBV9	TRBJ2-1	TGTGCCAGCAGCGTAGCCCTTCATAGTGAGCAGTTCTTC	CASSVALHSEQFF
TRBD1	once	TRBV30	TRBJ1-4	TGTGCCTGGAGTGTCTCGAGGACAGGAACTAATGAAAAACTGTTTTTT	CAWSVSRTGTNEKLFF
TRBD1	-	TRBV10-3	TRBJ1-2	TGTGCCATAGCGACAGGGGGCGGCTATGGCTACACCTTC	CAIATGGGYGYTF
-	-	TRBV27	TRBJ1-4	TGTGCCAGCAGGGGGCAGCTTAATGAAAAACTGTTTTTT	CASRGQLNEKLFF
TRBD1	-	TRBV7-9	TRBJ1-1	TGTGCCAGCAGACATACGGACAGGCTGAACACTGAAGCTTTCTTT	CASRHTDRLNTEAFF
-	-	TRBV5-4	TRBJ2-7	TGTGCCAGCAGCTTAAGCGGCTACGAGCAGTACTTC	CASSLSGYEQYF
-	-	TRBV27	TRBJ2-3	TGTGCCAGCAGCTTCCTCTTTAGCGGCCGCCTCCGCACAGATACGCAGTATTTT	CASSFLFSGRLRTDTQYF
TRBD1	-	TRBV12-5	TRBJ2-2	TGTGCTAGTGGACCGGGACAGGGGGTCACCGGGGAGCTGTTTTTT	CASGPGQGVTGELFF
TRBD2	-	TRBV7-2	TRBJ2-7	TGTGCCAGCACCGGGACTAGCGGGAGTTACTACGAGCAGTACTTC	CASTGTSGSYYEQYF
-	-	TRBV4-1	TRBJ2-7	TGCGCCAGCAGCCAAGATGGCAGGGATTACGAGCAGTACTTC	CASSQDGRDYEQYF
-	-	TRBV28	TRBJ1-1	TGTGCCAGCAGTTTGGGCAGGGTGGCTTTCTTT	CASSLGRVAFF
-	-	TRBV10-2	TRBJ2-5	TGCGCCAGCAGTGGCCGAAGGGGGGAGACCCAGTACTTC	CASSGRRGETQYF
-	-	TRBV3-1/TRBV3-2	TRBJ2-7	TGTGCCAGCAGCCAATACGGTACCTACGAGCAGTACTTC	CASSQYGTYEQYF
-	-	TRBV5-8	TRBJ1-5	TGTGCCAGCAGGTTCGGGGGGCAGAGCAATCAGCCCCAGCATTTT	CASRFGGQSNQPQHF
TRBD2	-	TRBV28	TRBJ2-1	TGTGCCAGCAGTTTAGAGACTAGCGGGAACTATGGTGAGCAGTTCTTC	CASSLETSGNYGEQFF
-	-	TRBV6-5	TRBJ2-1	TGTGCCAGCAGCTGGACTAAGTACAATGAGCAGTTCTTC	CASSWTKYNEQFF
-	once	TRBV5-1	TRBJ2-3	TGCGCCAGCAGCTTGGCCATGGGGTCCAGGGCAGATACGCAGTATTTT	CASSLAMGSRADTQYF
-	once	TRBV9	TRBJ2-5	TGTGCCAGCAGCGTAGTCGGAGACCAAGAGACCCAGTACTTC	CASSVVGDQETQYF
TRBD1	-	TRBV5-1	TRBJ1-6	TGCGCCAGCAGCTCCGGGACAGGCGGCGGTTCACCCCTCCACTTT	CASSSGTGGGSPLHF
-	-	TRBV4-1	TRBJ1-1	TGCGCCAGCAGCTCAAACAACCTGAACACTGAAGCTTTCTTT	CASSSNNLNTEAFF
-	once	TRBV4-1	TRBJ1-2	TGCGCCAGCAGCTCCCAGTCCTATGGCTACACCTTC	CASSSQSYGYTF
-	few	TRBV27	TRBJ1-2	TGTGCCAGCAGTTTAGACAGATTCTATGGCTACACCTTC	CASSLDRFYGYTF
-	once	TRBV6-4	TRBJ2-3	TGTGCCAGCAGTGAAGGGAGGTTGGGCACAGATACGCAGTATTTT	CASSEGRLGTDTQYF
TRBD2	once	TRBV5-4	TRBJ2-1	TGTGCCAGCAGCTTGCGGCGGGAGGACCGTAATGAGCAGTTCTTC	CASSLRREDRNEQFF
TRBD1	-	TRBV19	TRBJ1-2	TGTGCCAGTAGCCCAACAGGGGGTCAACAGACTGGCTACACCTTC	CASSPTGGQQTGYTF
-	-	TRBV18	TRBJ2-2	TGTGCCAGCTCTTCAACCGGGAGTGTAACCGGGGAGCTGTTTTTT	CASSSTGSVTGELFF
TRBD2	once	TRBV10-1	TRBJ2-1	TGCGCCAGCAGTGAATCCCTCTCCCCCCCTAGCGGCTCCTACAATGAGCAGTTCTTC	CASSESLSPPSGSYNEQFF
-	-	TRBV10-1	TRBJ1-1	TGCGCCAGCAGATCAACCTCACAGGGTATGGACACTGAAGCTTTCTTT	CASRSTSQGMDTEAFF
-	-	TRBV9	TRBJ1-5	TGTGCCAGCAGCGAACTTGAGGATCAGCCCCAGCATTTT	CASSELEDQPQHF
-	-	TRBV4-1	TRBJ1-1	TGCGCCAGCAGCCAAGACAGCGGAGCTTTCTTT	CASSQDSGAFF
TRBD2	-	TRBV27	TRBJ2-7	TGTGCCAGCAGCAGACTAGCGGGACCCTACGAGCAGTACTTC	CASSRLAGPYEQYF